The 30 T cell receptor gamma chains below were found in one sample sequenced in a study of intestinal T cells in coeliac disease. LymphoTrack primers amplified TRG sequences from about 180 ng of biopsy DNA. TCRdb re-processed the multiplex PCR reads via CATT. The sample records about 1,500 gamma-chain clones, roughly 56% being singletons. Each case's genomic DNA was extracted from ten roughly 5-µm formalin-fixed paraffin-embedded scrolls. Sequenced: a duodenal biopsy. The receptors were gathered from a human donor with celiac disease.

In its sample, this clone was seen a few times. The chain carries TRGV8 and TRGJP2. The CDR3 sequence is 16 residues long. Germline values: CDR1 VENAVY, CDR2 YDSYNSRV. Trimming cost V 4 bases and J 6 bases; bases outside gene matches: 14. This CDR3 reads CATWEMTGGRDWIKTF. The CDR3, as DNA: TGTGCCACCTGGGAGATGACGGGCGGACGTGATTGGATCAAGACGTTT.

As to this clone: A much larger clone differs by one base, so this may be a read error. This same CDR3 is encoded by further DNA sequences in the sample. This chain connects TRGV10 to TRGJ1 or TRGJ2. TRGV10 is annotated as an ORF whose role is uncertain. J was trimmed by 1 base and V by 8 bases; bases with no gene match: 9. The CDR3 consists of 14 residues. CDR3 sequence (DNA): TGTGCTGCGTGGGGCAGGACTAATTATTATAAGAAACTCTTT. It yields the protein CAAWGRTNYYKKLF.

This clone is large by share. This chain joins TRGV4 and TRGJP1. Germline V lookup: CDR1 EGSTGY, CDR2 YDSYTSSV. V gave up 0 bases and J gave up 7 bases; unmatched junction bases: 14. The CDR3 length is 17 residues. CDR3 residues: CATWDGAGLNGGWFKIF. For the CDR3, the DNA is TGTGCCACCTGGGATGGGGCGGGATTGAATGGTGGTTGGTTCAAGATATTT.

Details on this clone: Possible read error: a much larger clone is one base away. Other nucleotide sequences from this sample produce the same CDR3. The J gene is TRGJ1 or TRGJ2, the V gene TRGV3. CDR3 size: 11 residues. Germline V lookup: CDR1 VTNTFY, CDR2 YDVSTARD (reference sequence). CDR3 region: CATFLDYKKLF. DNA for the CDR3: TGTGCCACCTTCCTAGATTATAAGAAGCTCTTT.

Of note for this clone: A read error is possible here, since a much larger clone lies one base away. The V gene is TRGV9, the J gene TRGJ1 or TRGJ2. The CDR3 consists of 14 residues. In germline, CDR1 is GITISATS, CDR2 ISYDGTV (reference sequence). CDR3 bases: TGTGCCTTGCGGGAGGTTGGGGGGAATTATAAGAAACTCTTT. Translation gives CALREVGGNYKKLF.

This clone was counted a few times. V is TRGV10 and J is TRGJP1. TRGV10 counts as an open reading frame of uncertain function. This CDR3 comprises 15 residues. J lost 0 bases, V lost 8 bases, and 7 bases had no gene match. In nucleotides, the CDR3 is TGTGCTGCGTGGGACGCTAATACCACTGGTTGGTTCAAGATATTT. Protein sequence: CAAWDANTTGWFKIF.

With respect to this clone: A much larger clonotype is one base distant, so this may be a read error. This CDR3 reads CACWIRHVTQVKTF. The CDR3, as DNA: TGTGCCTGCTGGATTAGGCACGTAACCCAGGTCAAGACGTTT. The rearrangement links TRGV11 to TRGJP2. TRGV11 falls under the ORF class, with uncertain function. The length of the CDR3 is 14 residues. V trimming: 0 bases; J trimming: 15 bases; junction bases outside the gene matches: 10.

This clone was counted a single time. Since a much larger clone is just one base distant, this may be a read error. The chain combines TRGV9 with TRGJ1 or TRGJ2. This CDR3 is built from 15 residues. Germline assignment: CDR1 GITISATS and CDR2 ISYDGTV (reference sequence). In nucleotides, the CDR3 is TGTGCCTTGTGGGGGGTGCCCCAGGTTTATTATAAGAAACTCTTT. Translated, it gives CALWGVPQVYYKKLF.

This clone has a single count. The J gene is TRGJ1 or TRGJ2, the V gene TRGV3. The CDR3 spans 14 residues. Germline V gene sequence: CDR1 VTNTFY, CDR2 YDVSTARD (reference sequence). With 0 bases clipped from V and 13 bases from J, the junction kept 15 bases outside the gene matches. CDR3 sequence: CATWDRGGVIRKLF. CDR3 in DNA: TGTGCCACCTGGGACAGGGGGGGAGTAATAAGAAAACTCTTT.

In this sample, this clone turned up a few times. The rearrangement uses TRGV3 and TRGJ1 or TRGJ2. V shed 0 bases and J 10 bases; nucleotides not matched to a gene: 3. The germline V gene has CDR1 VTNTFY and CDR2 YDVSTARD (reference sequence). The CDR3 runs to 11 residues. CDR3 DNA: TGTGCCACCTGGGACAGGCCCAAGAAACTCTTT. Translating it yields CATWDRPKKLF.

This clone was counted between two and nine times. V is TRGV2 and J is TRGJP2. The trim removed 0 bases at V and 2 bases at J, leaving 6 bases unmatched. The CDR3 covers 16 residues. In germline, CDR1 is EGSNGY, CDR2 YDSYNSKV. CDR3: CATWDGPRSSDWIKTF. Written as DNA, the CDR3 is TGTGCCACCTGGGACGGGCCGAGGAGTAGTGATTGGATCAAGACGTTT.

The chain couples TRGV5 to TRGJ1 or TRGJ2. This CDR3 is built from 12 residues. With V trimmed by 10 bases and J by 7 bases, 13 bases remained unmatched. Germline V gene sequence: CDR1 VINAFY, CDR2 YDVSNSKD. The chain's CDR3 is CATGQAHYKKLF. CDR3 nucleotide sequence: TGTGCCACTGGACAGGCTCACTATAAGAAACTCTTT.

To note about this clone: This may come from a read error, since a much larger clone is one base off. At the DNA level, this CDR3 is encoded by other sequences in the same sample as well. The rearrangement links TRGV2 to TRGJP1. The CDR3 runs to 15 residues. Germline CDR1 EGSNGY, CDR2 YDSYNSKV. For the CDR3, the DNA is TGTGCCACTTGGGACGGAGATACCACTGGTTGGTTCAAGATATTT. Its protein is CATWDGDTTGWFKIF.

The chain combines TRGV3 with TRGJP1. CDR3 length: 15 residues. Germline assignment: CDR1 VTNTFY and CDR2 YDVSTARD (reference sequence). J gave up 0 bases and V 5 bases, and 6 bases lay outside the gene matches. In DNA, the CDR3 is TGTGCCACCTGGGGCACGTATACCACTGGTTGGTTCAAGATATTT. It yields the protein CATWGTYTTGWFKIF.

The V gene is TRGV10, the J gene TRGJP1. TRGV10 is treated as an ORF (open reading frame) with a function not yet certain. The CDR3 consists of 16 residues. The J segment lost 3 bases and the V segment lost 8 bases, leaving 13 bases of the junction unmatched. CDR3 loop: CAAWDPSGATGWFKIF. CDR3 sequence (DNA): TGTGCTGCGTGGGATCCCTCGGGGGCCACTGGTTGGTTCAAGATATTT.

Concerning this clone: Other DNA sequences within the sample encode an identical CDR3. This chain connects TRGV4 to TRGJ1 or TRGJ2. CDR1 is EGSTGY and CDR2 is YDSYTSSV in the germline V gene. This CDR3 spans 15 amino acids. J gave up 4 bases and V 0 bases, and 9 bases lay outside the gene matches. The CDR3 coding sequence is TGTGCCACCTGGGATGGGCATTCGGGGTATTATAAGAAACTCTTT. Encoded protein: CATWDGHSGYYKKLF.

The chain has TRGV3 and TRGJ1 or TRGJ2. The CDR3 contains 13 residues. Germline V gene data show CDR1 as VTNTFY and CDR2 as YDVSTARD (reference sequence). Trimming removed 3 bases from V and 5 bases from J; junction bases left unmatched: 7. The CDR3 here is CATWDCEDYKKLF. Here the CDR3 DNA reads TGTGCCACCTGGGACTGTGAGGATTATAAGAAACTCTTT.

This clone came up a few times. J is TRGJ1 or TRGJ2 and V is TRGV10. TRGV10 is known as an ORF, though its function is uncertain. With 11 bases clipped from V and 6 bases from J, the junction kept 5 bases outside the gene matches. The CDR3 is 10 residues long. In DNA form, the CDR3 reads TGTGCTGCGGGCCTTTATAAGAAACTCTTT. Its translation is CAAGLYKKLF.

Comment on this clone: Different DNA sequences within this sample yield the same CDR3. The V call is TRGV8, the J call TRGJ1 or TRGJ2. V trimming: 3 bases; J trimming: 3 bases; junction bases outside the gene matches: 8. Germline V CDR1 and CDR2: VENAVY, YDSYNSRV. The CDR3 spans 14 residues. The CDR3 coding sequence is TGTGCCACCTGGGATCCCAAGATTTATTATAAGAAACTCTTT. Protein product: CATWDPKIYYKKLF.

The chain links TRGV3 to TRGJ1 or TRGJ2. With V trimmed by 2 bases and J by 4 bases, 5 bases remained unmatched. Looked up from germline, CDR1 is VTNTFY and CDR2 is YDVSTARD (reference sequence). The CDR3 has 13 residues. CDR3: CATWDIPYYKKLF. Written as DNA, the CDR3 is TGTGCCACCTGGGACATTCCCTATTATAAGAAACTCTTT.

Concerning this clone: Mismatch with germline at one junction end may stem from a read error. Different DNA sequences within this sample yield the same CDR3. The chain uses TRGV3 and TRGJP2. The CDR3 contains 17 residues. Germline-derived CDR1 and CDR2 are VTNTFY and YDVSTARD (reference sequence). DNA for the CDR3: TGTGCCACCTGGGACCCAGTATTTGTTTTGGGTGACTGGATCAAGACGTTT. Translating gives CATWDPVFVLGDWIKTF.

On this clone: A read error is possible here, since a much larger clone lies one base away. CDR3 nucleotides: TGTGCCACCTGGGATATAGGGCGGGTGGATAAGAAACTCTTT. Protein product: CATWDIGRVDKKLF. The rearrangement links TRGV8 to TRGJ1 or TRGJ2. The junction had 12 bases not matched to a gene; V was cut back by 2 bases and J by 8 bases. The CDR3 contains 14 residues. Germline loops: CDR1 VENAVY, CDR2 YDSYNSRV.

About this clone itself: A much larger clone sits a single nucleotide away, making a read error possible. Other DNA sequences of this sample code for an identical CDR3. The CDR3 sequence is CALWEAYCPHKKLF. For the CDR3, the DNA is TGTGCCTTGTGGGAGGCGTATTGCCCCCATAAGAAACTCTTT. This rearrangement joins TRGV9 to TRGJ1 or TRGJ2. The ends lost 2 bases at V and 8 bases at J; junction bases unmatched: 12. The CDR3 length is 14 residues. Per the germline V gene, CDR1 is GITISATS and CDR2 is ISYDGTV (reference sequence).

This clone occurred a few times. One end of the junction is discordant with germline, which a read error may explain. The chain recombines TRGV8 with TRGJP2. This CDR3 region has 15 residues. The germline CDR1 and CDR2 sequences are VENAVY and YDSYNSRV. CDR3 sequence: CTTRGFYSSDWIKTF. In nucleotides, the CDR3 is TGTACCACCAGGGGGTTCTATAGTAGTGATTGGATCAAGACGTTT.

In the case of this clone: A read error is possible here, since a much larger clone lies one base away. The J gene is uncalled and the V gene is TRGV10. TRGV10 is identified as an open reading frame with a role that is uncertain. The length of the CDR3 is 9 residues. CDR3 coding DNA: TGTGCTGCGTGGGACCCCGGACTCTTC. As protein: CAAWDPGLF.

As to this clone: With a much larger clone just one base away, this may be a read error. Other DNA sequences in this sample translate to the same CDR3. CDR3 sequence (DNA): TGTGCCACCTGGGATCCATTCTCATCCGATGATTGGATCAAGACGTTT. It encodes CATWDPFSSDDWIKTF. The J gene is TRGJP2, the V gene TRGV8. Trimming took 3 bases from V and 7 from J; bases not matched to a gene: 14. Germline V lookup: CDR1 VENAVY, CDR2 YDSYNSRV. CDR3 length: 16 amino acids.

Note on this clone: A read error is possible here, since a much larger clone lies one base away. The chain recombines TRGV11 with TRGJ1 or TRGJ2. TRGV11 belongs to the ORF category, with a function that is uncertain. This CDR3 comprises 14 residues. Here the CDR3 DNA reads TGTGCCTGCTGGATTAGCGCAAATTATTACAAGAAACTCTTT. Its protein product is CACWISANYYKKLF.

CDR3 amino acids: CALWGAIYYKKLF. CDR3 DNA: TGTGCCTTGTGGGGGGCCATTTATTATAAGAAACTCTTT. V and J are TRGV9 and TRGJ1 or TRGJ2. The CDR3 totals 13 residues. In germline, CDR1 is GITISATS, CDR2 ISYDGTV (reference sequence). The trim removed 5 bases at V and 3 bases at J, leaving 7 bases unmatched.

This clone was seen a handful of times. This sequence joins TRGV8 and TRGJP1. CDR1 and CDR2 (germline): VENAVY, YDSYNSRV. The CDR3 covers 10 residues. V gave up 3 bases and J gave up 11 bases; unmatched junction bases: 0. The CDR3 is CATWDWFKIF. The DNA for the CDR3 is TGTGCCACCTGGGATTGGTTCAAGATATTT.

The chain links TRGV3 to TRGJ1 or TRGJ2. CDR1 and CDR2 (germline): VTNTFY, YDVSTARD (reference sequence). The CDR3 is made up of 14 amino acids. J lost 6 bases, V lost 0 bases, and 8 bases had no gene match. The CDR3 is CATWDRLFCYKKLF. CDR3 nucleotide sequence: TGTGCCACCTGGGACAGGCTTTTTTGTTATAAGAAACTCTTT.